This TCR beta chain was sequenced in a study of T cell repertoires in cytomegalovirus infection. Study at large: Selected CMV epitopes included recently identified HLA-C-restricted ones as well as well-studied HLA-B-restricted ones. It was the public TCR beta signatures that indicated both CMV infection and matching HLA type. Overall study findings and caveats: Cumulative frequency (of public TCR beta family members) identified carriers of CMV plus the relevant HLA.

V lost 2 bases, J lost 1 base, and 15 bases lay in between. CDR1 and CDR2 from the germline V gene are SGHNT and YYREEE (reference sequence). The CDR3 loop spans 16 amino acids. TCRdb re-called the reads through MiXCR, storing one row per CDR3 protein. The sample has 750,000 to 900,000 distinct CDR3 sequences, around 29% seen once. This clonotype was counted only a few times. The target antigen is unknown. The chain has TRBV5-4 and TRBJ1-1; D perhaps matches TRBD1 (6 bases). The sequences come from cultured CD8+ T cells from PBMCs, collected from culture after CMV antigen stimulation. This sequence originates from a human donor in good health (CMV status not recorded). Some clones in this sample may be carry-over from other donors' samples. The CDR3 DNA is TGTGCCAGCAGCTTATACTACAGGGCGGCGAACACTGAAGCTTTCTTT. This sequence encodes CASSLYYRAANTEAFF. Complete variable domain (other parts from reference TRBV5-4 and TRBJ1-1): ETGVTQSPTHLIKTRGQQVTLRCSSQSGHNTVSWYQQALGQGPQFIFQYYREEENGRGNFPPRFSGLQFPNYSSELNVNALELDDSALYLCASSLYYRAANTEAFFGQGTRLTVV.